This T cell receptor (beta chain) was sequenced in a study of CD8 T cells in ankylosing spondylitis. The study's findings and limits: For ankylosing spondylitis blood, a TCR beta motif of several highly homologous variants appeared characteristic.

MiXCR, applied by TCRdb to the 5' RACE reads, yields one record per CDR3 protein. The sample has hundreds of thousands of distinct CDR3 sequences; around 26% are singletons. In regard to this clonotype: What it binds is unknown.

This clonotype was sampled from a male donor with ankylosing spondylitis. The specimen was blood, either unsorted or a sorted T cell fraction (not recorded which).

This CDR3 is CASASGYTQYF. The CDR3 DNA reads TGTGCCAGCGCCTCGGGTTATACGCAGTATTTT. V usage is TRBV2 and J usage is TRBJ2-3; D uncertain. The CDR3 runs 11 residues. Germline CDR1 SNHLY, CDR2 FYNNEI. Trimming removed 8 bases from V and 7 bases from J, with 10 bases in between.